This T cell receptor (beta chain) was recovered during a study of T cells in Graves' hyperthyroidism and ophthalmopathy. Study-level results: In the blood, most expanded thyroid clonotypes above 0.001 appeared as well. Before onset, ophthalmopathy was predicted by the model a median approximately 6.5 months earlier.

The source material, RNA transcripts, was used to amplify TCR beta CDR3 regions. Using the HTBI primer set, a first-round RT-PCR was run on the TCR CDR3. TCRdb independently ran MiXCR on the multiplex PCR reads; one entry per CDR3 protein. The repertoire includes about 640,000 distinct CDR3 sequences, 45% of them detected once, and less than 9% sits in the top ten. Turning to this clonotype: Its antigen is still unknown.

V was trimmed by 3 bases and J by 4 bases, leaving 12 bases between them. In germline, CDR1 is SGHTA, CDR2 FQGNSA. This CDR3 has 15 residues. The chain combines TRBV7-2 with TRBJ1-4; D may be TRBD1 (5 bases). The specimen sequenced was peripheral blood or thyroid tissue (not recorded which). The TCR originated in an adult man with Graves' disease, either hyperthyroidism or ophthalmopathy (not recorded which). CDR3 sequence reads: CASSFSGIGNEKLFF. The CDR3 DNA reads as TGTGCCAGCAGCTTCTCAGGGATCGGTAATGAAAAACTGTTTTTT.